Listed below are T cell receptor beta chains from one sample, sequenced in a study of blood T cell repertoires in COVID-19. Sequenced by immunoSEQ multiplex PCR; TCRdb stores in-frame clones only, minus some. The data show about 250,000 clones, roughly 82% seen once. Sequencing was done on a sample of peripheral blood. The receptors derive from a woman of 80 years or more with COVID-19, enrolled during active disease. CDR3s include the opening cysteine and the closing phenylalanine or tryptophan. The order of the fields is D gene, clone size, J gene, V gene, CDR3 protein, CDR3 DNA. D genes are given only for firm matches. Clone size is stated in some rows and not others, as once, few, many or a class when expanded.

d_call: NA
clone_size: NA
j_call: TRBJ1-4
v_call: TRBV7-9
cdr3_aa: CASSLRGSNEKLFF
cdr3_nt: TGTGCCAGCAGCTTAAGGGGTAGTAATGAAAAACTGTTTTTT

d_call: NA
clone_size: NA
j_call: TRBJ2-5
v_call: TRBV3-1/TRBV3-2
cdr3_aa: CASSQSVGGETQYF
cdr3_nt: TGTGCCAGCAGCCAAAGCGTAGGCGGAGAGACCCAGTACTTC

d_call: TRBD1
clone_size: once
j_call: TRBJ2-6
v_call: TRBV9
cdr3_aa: CASSLTTGTGAGANVLTF
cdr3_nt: TGTGCCAGCAGCCTCACCACCGGGACAGGGGCTGGGGCCAACGTCCTGACTTTC

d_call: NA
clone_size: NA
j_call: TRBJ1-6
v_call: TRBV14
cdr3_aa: CASSQESQVSPLHF
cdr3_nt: TGTGCCAGCAGCCAAGAGTCACAGGTCTCACCCCTCCACTTT

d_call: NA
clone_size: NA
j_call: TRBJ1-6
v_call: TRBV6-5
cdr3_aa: CASSYAGGRADSPLHF
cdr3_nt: TGTGCCAGCAGTTACGCCGGGGGAAGGGCCGATTCACCCCTCCACTTT

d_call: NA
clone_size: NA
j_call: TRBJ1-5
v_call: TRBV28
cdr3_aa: CASSSTSPGRSNQPQHF
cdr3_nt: TGTGCCAGCAGTTCAACCAGCCCAGGGAGGAGCAATCAGCCCCAGCATTTT

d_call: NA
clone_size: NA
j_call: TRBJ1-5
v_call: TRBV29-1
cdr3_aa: CSVGGGYDSNQPQHF
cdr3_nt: TGCAGCGTTGGCGGAGGGTACGATAGCAATCAGCCCCAGCATTTT

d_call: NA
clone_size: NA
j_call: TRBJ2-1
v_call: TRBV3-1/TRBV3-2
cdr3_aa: CASAFRNEQFF
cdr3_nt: TGTGCCAGTGCCTTCCGGAATGAGCAGTTCTTC

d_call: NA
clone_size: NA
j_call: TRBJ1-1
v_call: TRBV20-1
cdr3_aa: CSANTGSAAFF
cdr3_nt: TGCAGTGCGAATACAGGGAGTGCAGCTTTCTTT

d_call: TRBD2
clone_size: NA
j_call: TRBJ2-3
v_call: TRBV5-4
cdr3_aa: CASRGRTSVSTDTQYF
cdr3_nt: TGTGCCAGCAGAGGTAGGACTAGCGTCAGCACAGATACGCAGTATTTT

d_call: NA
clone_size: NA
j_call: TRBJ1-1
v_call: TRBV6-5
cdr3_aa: CASSFGGGNTEAFF
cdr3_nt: TGTGCCAGCAGTTTTGGGGGGGGGAACACTGAAGCTTTCTTT

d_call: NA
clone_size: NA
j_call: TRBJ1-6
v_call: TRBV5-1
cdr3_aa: CASSLVGGDSPLHF
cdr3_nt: TGCGCCAGCAGCTTGGTAGGAGGGGATTCACCCCTCCACTTT

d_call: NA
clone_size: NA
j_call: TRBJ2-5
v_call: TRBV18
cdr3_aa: CASSPSVQETQYF
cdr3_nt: TGTGCCAGCTCACCATCCGTACAAGAGACCCAGTACTTC

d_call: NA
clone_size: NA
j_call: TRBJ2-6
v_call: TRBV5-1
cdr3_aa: CASSLPGSSGANVLTF
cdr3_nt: TGCGCCAGCAGCCTTCCAGGGTCTTCTGGGGCCAACGTCCTGACTTTC

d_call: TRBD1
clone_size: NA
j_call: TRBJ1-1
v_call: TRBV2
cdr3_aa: CASSATGDSNTEAFF
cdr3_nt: TGTGCCAGCAGTGCAACAGGGGACTCGAACACTGAAGCTTTCTTT

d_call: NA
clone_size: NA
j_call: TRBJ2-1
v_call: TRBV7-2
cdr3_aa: CASSLRQEGHNEQFF
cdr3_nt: TGTGCCAGCAGCTTACGACAGGAAGGACACAATGAGCAGTTCTTC

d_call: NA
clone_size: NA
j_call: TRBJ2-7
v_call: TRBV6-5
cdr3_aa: CASTYSGLSSYEQYF
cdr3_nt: TGTGCCAGCACCTACTCGGGCCTGAGCTCCTACGAGCAGTACTTC

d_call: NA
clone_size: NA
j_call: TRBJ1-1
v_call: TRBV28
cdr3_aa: CASSSPQGRNTEAFF
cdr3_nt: TGTGCCAGCAGCTCCCCCCAGGGGCGGAACACTGAAGCTTTCTTT